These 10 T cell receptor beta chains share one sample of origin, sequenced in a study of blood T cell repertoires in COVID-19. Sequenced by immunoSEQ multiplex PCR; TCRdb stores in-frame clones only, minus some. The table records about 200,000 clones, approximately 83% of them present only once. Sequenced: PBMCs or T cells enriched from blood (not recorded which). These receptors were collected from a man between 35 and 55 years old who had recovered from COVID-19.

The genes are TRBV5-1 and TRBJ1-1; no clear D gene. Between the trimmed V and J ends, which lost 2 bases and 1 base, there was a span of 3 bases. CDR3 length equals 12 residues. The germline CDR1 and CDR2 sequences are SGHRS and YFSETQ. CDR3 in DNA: TGCGCCAGCAGCTTCGGGAACACTGAAGCTTTCTTT. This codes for CASSFGNTEAFF.

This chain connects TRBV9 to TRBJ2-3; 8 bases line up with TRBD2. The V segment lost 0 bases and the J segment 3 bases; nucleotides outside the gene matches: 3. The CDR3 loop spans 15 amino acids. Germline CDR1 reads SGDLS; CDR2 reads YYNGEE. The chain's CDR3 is CASSVAGGRTDTQYF. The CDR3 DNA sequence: TGTGCCAGCAGCGTAGCGGGGGGGAGGACAGATACGCAGTATTTT.

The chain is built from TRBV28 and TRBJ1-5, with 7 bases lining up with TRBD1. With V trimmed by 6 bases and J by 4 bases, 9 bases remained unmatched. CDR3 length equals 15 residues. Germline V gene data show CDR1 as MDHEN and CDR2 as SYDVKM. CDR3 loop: CASSPGQMINQPQHF. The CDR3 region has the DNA TGTGCCAGCAGCCCGGGACAGATGATTAATCAGCCCCAGCATTTT.

The CDR3: CASTRQGHTEAFF. The CDR3 region has the DNA TGTGCCAGCACAAGACAGGGACACACTGAAGCTTTCTTT. The chain links TRBV6-5 to TRBJ1-1; TRBD1 matches 7 bases. Trimming cost V 7 bases and J 3 bases; bases outside gene matches: 5. Germline V gives CDR1 MNHEY, CDR2 SVGAGI. The CDR3 runs 13 residues.

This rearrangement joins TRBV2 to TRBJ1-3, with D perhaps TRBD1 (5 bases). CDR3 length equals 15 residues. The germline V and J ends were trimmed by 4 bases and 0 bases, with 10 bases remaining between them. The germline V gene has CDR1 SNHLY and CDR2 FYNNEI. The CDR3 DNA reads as TGTGCCAGCAGTGGACAGACCTACTCTGGAAACACCATATATTTT. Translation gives CASSGQTYSGNTIYF.

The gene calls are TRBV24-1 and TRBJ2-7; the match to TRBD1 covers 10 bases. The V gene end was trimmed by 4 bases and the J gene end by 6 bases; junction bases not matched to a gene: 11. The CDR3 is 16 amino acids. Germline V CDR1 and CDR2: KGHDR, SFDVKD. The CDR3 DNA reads TGTGCCACCAGTGAGCGACCGGGACAGGGGATTCTCGAGCAGTACTTC. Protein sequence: CATSERPGQGILEQYF.

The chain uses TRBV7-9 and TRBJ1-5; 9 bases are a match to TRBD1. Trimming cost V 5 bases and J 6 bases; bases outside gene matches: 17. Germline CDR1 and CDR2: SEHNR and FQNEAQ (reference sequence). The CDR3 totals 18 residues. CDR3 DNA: TGTGCCAGCAGCCCGGACAGGGGCTCCATTCAGACCTCTCAGCCCCAGCATTTT. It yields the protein CASSPDRGSIQTSQPQHF.

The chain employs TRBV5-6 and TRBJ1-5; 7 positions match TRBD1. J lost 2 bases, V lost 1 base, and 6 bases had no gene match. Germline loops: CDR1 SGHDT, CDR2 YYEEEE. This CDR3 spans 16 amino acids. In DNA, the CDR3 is TGTGCCAGCAGCTTGCAGGGGGGACAGCGCAATCAGCCCCAGCATTTT. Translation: CASSLQGGQRNQPQHF.

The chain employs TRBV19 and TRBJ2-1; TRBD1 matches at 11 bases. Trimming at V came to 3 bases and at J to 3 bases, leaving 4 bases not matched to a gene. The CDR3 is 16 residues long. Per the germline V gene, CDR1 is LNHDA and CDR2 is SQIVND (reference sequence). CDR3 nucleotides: TGTGCCAGTAGTATTCGAGGGACAGGGGGCTACAATGAGCAGTTCTTC. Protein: CASSIRGTGGYNEQFF.

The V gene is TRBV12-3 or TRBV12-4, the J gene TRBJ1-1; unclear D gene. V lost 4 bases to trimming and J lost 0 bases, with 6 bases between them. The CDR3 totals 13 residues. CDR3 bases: TGTGCCAGCAGTTCCAGTATGAACACTGAAGCTTTCTTT. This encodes CASSSSMNTEAFF.